The 17 T cell receptor beta chains below all came from one sample that was sequenced in a study of beta chain features in type 1 diabetes. Reverse transcribing all isolated RNA meant expressed TCRB transcripts were sequenced. The protocol was immunoSEQ multiplex PCR, while the TCRdb copy is restricted to in-frame clones and leaves out a portion. The sample shows about 150,000 clones, 10% of them seen only once. General study points: All four CD4+ subsets from Type 1 diabetes patients carried moderately but significantly shorter TCRB CDR3s.

Their target antigens are unknown. The specimen sequenced was central memory CD4+ T cells from blood. Source of these receptors: a man aged 30 to 45 with type 1 diabetes.

In its sample, this clone was seen a few times. The rearrangement joins TRBV11-2 to TRBJ1-5; D ambiguous. Trimming removed 1 base at V and 5 bases at J, with 6 bases between. The CDR3 sequence is 13 residues long. In germline, CDR1 is SGHAT, CDR2 FQNNGV. CDR3 sequence: CASSLAIDQPQHF. The DNA for the CDR3 is TGTGCCAGCAGCTTAGCAATAGATCAGCCCCAGCATTTT.

This clone was counted once. The rearrangement links TRBV18 to TRBJ2-5; TRBD1 aligns across 10 bases. Trimming removed 5 bases from V and 5 bases from J; junction bases left unmatched: 8. This CDR3 spans 15 amino acids. The germline V gene encodes CDR1 KGHSH and CDR2 LQKENI. The CDR3 DNA is TGTGCCAGCTCAACCGGGACAGGGGTACCCGAGACCCAGTACTTC. Translation: CASSTGTGVPETQYF. Full variable domain (outside the CDR3, taken from reference TRBV18 and TRBJ2-5): NAGVMQNPRHLVRRRGQEARLRCSPMKGHSHVYWYRQLPEEGLKFMVYLQKENIIDESGMPKERFSAEFPKEGPSILRIQQVVRGDSAAYFCASSTGTGVPETQYFGPGTRLLVL.

This clone showed up just a few times. V gene TRBV6-6 combines with J gene TRBJ2-1, with 10 bases identical to TRBD2. This CDR3 comprises 11 residues. V gave up 7 bases and J gave up 15 bases; unmatched junction bases: 6. Germline-derived CDR1 and CDR2 are MNHNY and SVGAGI (reference sequence). The CDR3 nucleotides read TGTGCCAGCACCACCGGACTAGCGGTGTTCTTC. This encodes CASTTGLAVFF.

The chain joins TRBV27 to TRBJ2-5, with TRBD2 matching over 10 bases. This CDR3 is 15 amino acids long. The trim removed 4 bases at V and 3 bases at J, leaving 5 bases unmatched. Germline V gives CDR1 MNHEY, CDR2 SMNVEV (reference sequence). The CDR3 spells CASSSSLAGEETQYF. CDR3 sequence (DNA): TGTGCCAGCAGTTCCTCTCTAGCGGGGGAAGAGACCCAGTACTTC.

The sample holds many counts of this clone. As DNA, the CDR3 is TGTGCCAGCAGCCAAGGAACAGGTTTCCAAGAGACCCAGTACTTC. It codes for CASSQGTGFQETQYF. The genes are TRBV4-2 and TRBJ2-5; tentatively, D is TRBD1 (5 bases). V dropped 1 base and J dropped 1 base, with 10 bases sitting between them. Germline V CDR1 and CDR2: LGHNA, YNFKEQ. CDR3 length: 15 amino acids.

This clone came up a few times. DNA of the CDR3: TGTGCCAGCAGCGAAGACAGTACTACGTTTGGAAACACCATATATTTT. This sequence encodes CASSEDSTTFGNTIYF. The chain recombines TRBV5-4 with TRBJ1-3, with TRBD1 as a possible D gene (5 bases). The V end was cut by 4 bases, the J end by 3 bases, with 17 bases between. The CDR3 is 16 amino acids. CDR1 is SGHNT and CDR2 is YYREEE in the germline V gene (reference sequence).

This chain links TRBV7-2 with TRBJ2-3; the match to TRBD2 covers 14 bases. CDR1 and CDR2 from the germline V gene are SGHTA and FQGNSA. The ends lost 6 bases at V and 3 bases at J; junction bases unmatched: 11. The CDR3 contains 18 residues. This CDR3 reads CASRPGLAGVWLTDTQYF. CDR3 nucleotide sequence: TGTGCCAGCAGGCCGGGACTAGCGGGAGTTTGGTTAACAGATACGCAGTATTTT. Looking up the rest from reference TRBV7-2 and TRBJ2-3 gives the full variable domain: GAGVSQSPSNKVTEKGKDVELRCDPISGHTALYWYRQSLGQGLEFLIYFQGNSAPDKSGLPSDRFSAERTGGSVSTLTIQRTQQEDSAVYLCASRPGLAGVWLTDTQYFGPGTRLTVL.

This clone occurred a few times. V gene TRBV6-1 combines with J gene TRBJ2-7; 7 positions agree with TRBD2. CDR3 length: 15 residues. Trimming cost V 4 bases and J 0 bases; bases outside gene matches: 6. Germline V gives CDR1 MNHNS, CDR2 SASEGT. CDR3 residues: CASSALAVSSYEQYF. The CDR3 region has the DNA TGTGCCAGCAGTGCGCTAGCGGTTAGCTCCTACGAGCAGTACTTC.

This clone has just a few counts. CDR3 residues: CAISAPLTDTQYF. CDR3 sequence (DNA): TGTGCCATCAGTGCCCCCCTCACAGATACGCAGTATTTT. The chain recombines TRBV10-3 with TRBJ2-3; no definite D call. The V end lost 4 bases, the J end lost 2 bases, and 7 bases lay between the germline ends. Looked up from germline, CDR1 is ENHRY and CDR2 is SYGVKD. The CDR3 covers 13 residues.

This clone has a handful of counts. J is TRBJ1-2 and V is TRBV7-8; maybe TRBD1 (5 bases). Trimming cost V 6 bases and J 5 bases, with 16 bases left between them. Germline loops: CDR1 SGHVS, CDR2 FQNEAQ. This CDR3 is built from 14 residues. The CDR3 spells CASSPTTETYGYTF. The DNA for the CDR3 is TGTGCCAGCAGTCCTACGACAGAAACTTATGGCTACACCTTC.

This chain uses TRBV28 with TRBJ2-1, with 10 bases identical to TRBD2. CDR1 is MDHEN and CDR2 is SYDVKM in the germline V gene. The CDR3 consists of 16 residues. V was clipped by 5 bases and J by 2 bases; unmatched bases: 6. For the CDR3, the DNA is TGTGCCAGCAGTGCGGCCGGGACTAGCGCCTACAATGAGCAGTTCTTC. Its protein is CASSAAGTSAYNEQFF.

The V and J genes are TRBV6-5 and TRBJ2-5; D unclear. This CDR3 has 15 amino acids. Germline loops: CDR1 MNHEY, CDR2 SVGAGI. V dropped 4 bases and J dropped 7 bases, with 19 bases sitting between them. This chain's CDR3 is CASSSASTRTWTQYF. The CDR3 DNA is TGTGCCAGCAGTTCCGCCTCAACTCGCACTTGGACCCAGTACTTC.

This clone was detected a few times. The chain has TRBV5-4 and TRBJ1-2, with 9 bases aligning to TRBD1. In germline, CDR1 is SGHNT, CDR2 YYREEE (reference sequence). The junction had 6 bases not matched to a gene; V was cut back by 4 bases and J by 2 bases. This CDR3 spans 15 amino acids. The CDR3 spells CASSTRTGENYGYTF. CDR3 nucleotide sequence: TGTGCCAGCAGCACCAGGACAGGGGAAAACTATGGCTACACCTTC.

V is TRBV28 and J is TRBJ1-2; D gene unclear. The length of the CDR3 is 10 residues. Trimming left V 11 bases short and J 6 bases short, with 10 bases between. The V gene's germline CDR1 is MDHEN and CDR2 SYDVKM. Written as DNA, the CDR3 is TGTGCCTACTATGCGAATGGCTACACCTTC. Its protein is CAYYANGYTF.

V and J are TRBV6-5 and TRBJ2-1; D is perhaps TRBD2 (5 bases). Germline CDR1 MNHEY, CDR2 SVGAGI. CDR3 length: 16 amino acids. The V end lost 0 bases, the J end lost 3 bases, and 12 bases lay between the germline ends. This CDR3 reads CASSYSISGYYNEQFF. CDR3 DNA sequence: TGTGCCAGCAGTTACTCGATCAGCGGTTACTACAATGAGCAGTTCTTC.

This clone was detected a few times. The chain joins TRBV5-1 to TRBJ2-3, with 8 bases lining up with TRBD2. V shed 2 bases, J shed 4 bases, and the junction held 3 bases outside the gene matches. Germline assignment: CDR1 SGHRS and CDR2 YFSETQ. This CDR3 spans 14 amino acids. The CDR3 reads CASSFGAGADTQYF. CDR3 sequence (DNA): TGCGCCAGCAGCTTCGGAGCGGGAGCAGATACGCAGTATTTT. Supplemented by reference TRBV5-1 and TRBJ2-3, the full variable domain reads KAGVTQTPRYLIKTRGQQVTLSCSPISGHRSVSWYQQTPGQGLQFLFEYFSETQRNKGNFPGRFSGRQFSNSRSEMNVSTLELGDSALYLCASSFGAGADTQYFGPGTRLTVL.

This clone showed up just a few times. The chain employs TRBV5-4 and TRBJ1-1, with 9 nucleotides matching TRBD1. The CDR3 contains 15 residues. Germline V gene data show CDR1 as SGHNT and CDR2 as YYREEE (reference sequence). Losses at the gene ends were 4 bases for V and 4 bases for J; bases not matched to a gene: 8. Here the CDR3 reads CASSRDRVSGTEAFF. The CDR3 DNA sequence: TGTGCCAGCAGCAGGGACAGGGTTTCGGGCACTGAAGCTTTCTTT. Full variable domain (rest looked up from reference TRBV5-4 and TRBJ1-1): ETGVTQSPTHLIKTRGQQVTLRCSSQSGHNTVSWYQQALGQGPQFIFQYYREEENGRGNFPPRFSGLQFPNYSSELNVNALELDDSALYLCASSRDRVSGTEAFFGQGTRLTVV.